This T cell receptor beta chain was observed in a study of blood T cell repertoires in COVID-19. Source study methods: For nucleated cells, counts were estimated from reference gene primer amplification. This table comes from immunoSEQ multiplex PCR, and its TCRdb copy is limited to in-frame clones, with some not included. The DNA gave D and trimming, while V, J and clone size come from that table. The sample lists about 140,000 clones, about 87% seen once, with over 35% in the top ten. Trimming cost V 0 bases and J 6 bases; bases outside gene matches: 5. The CDR3 runs to 15 residues. Germline loops: CDR1 SGHTA, CDR2 FQGNSA.

The rearrangement joins TRBV7-2 to TRBJ2-5, with 9 bases aligning to TRBD2. Specimen: peripheral blood. This receptor was taken from a human donor in a cohort sampled during active COVID-19. CDR3 protein: CASSLAGGRAQTQYF. The CDR3 region has the DNA TGTGCCAGCAGCTTAGCGGGCGGGAGGGCACAGACCCAGTACTTC.